The text below deals with one TCR beta chain. What this receptor recognizes is not known. No much larger clonotype is one base removed from it; base qualities were not supplied. V was cut back by 2 bases and J by 5 bases, leaving a gap of 10 bases between them. There are 13 amino acids in the CDR3, from cysteine to phenylalanine inclusive. The DNA shown is the 39-base CDR3, in frame from base 1. CDR1 and CDR2, looked up from the germline V gene (reference sequence), are GTSNPN and SVGIG. For TCR beta library preparation, roughly 2 micrograms of genomic DNA were extracted from the cryopreserved PBMCs. Longitudinal blood samples from CLL patients on ibrutinib monotherapy were analyzed using high-throughput TCR beta sequencing. The patients took part in an open-label, single-center phase 2 trial of ibrutinib monotherapy. Each clonotype received, on average, around 9.6x coverage in deep resolution sequencing performed on a MiSeq, where the target depth lay between 1 in 1 million and 1 in 200,000 T cells. The immunoSEQ hsTCRB Kit was used to generate TCR beta libraries. Processing in the source paper ran as follows. Data were analyzed with ImmunoSEQ Data Assistant and ImmunoSEQ Analyzer, with V, D and J genes assigned per IMGT definitions. Clonality was computed as one minus normalized Shannon entropy of productive rearrangement frequencies, ranging from 0 to 1. Only overrepresented clonotypes making up at least 0.05% of each patient's repertoire were included in the public clonotype analysis. Repertoires from some twelve age-matched healthy donors in immuneACCESS were used as clonality controls. TCRdb retrieved this table from immuneACCESS and kept in-frame rearrangements only. Not all clones are present; in checked studies, unresolved V genes account for under half, and no reason is known for the remainder. That table is the source of V, J and clone size, and D and trimming were worked out from the DNA. Present in this sample are about 7,000 clones, 60% to 80% of which were seen just once. The ten largest clones capture less than 30% of the sample.

The sample is drawn from a study of cytotoxic CD8 clonotypes in ibrutinib-treated CLL (dated by TCRdb to the early 2020s). About the investigation overall: The cohort was composed of 10 to 11 relapsed/refractory and fewer than 16 treatment-naive patients; IGHV unmutated status was identified in 17 patients. Responses were partial in roughly 24 patients and complete in 2; after median approximately 66 months follow-up, approximately 15 stayed in remission and some twelve progressed. Response samples were obtained after a median of approximately twelve months of treatment, with a range of about 6 to 36 months. Samples averaged roughly 260,000 productive templates and 94,082 productive rearrangements. Of the roughly 81 people in the trial, 26 had longitudinal samples available. Cryopreserved peripheral blood mononuclear cells were obtained prior to treatment, at the time of response, and at either disease progression or sustained remission.

The research as a whole found: An increase in clonality was observed at ibrutinib response, with clonality remaining stable during sustained remission and falling back toward baseline at progression. Public clonotypes were rare and either contracted or stayed stable during treatment, and the rise in clonality at ibrutinib response reflected the expansion of private clonotypes. Baseline clonality was found to be higher than that of age-matched healthy donors and was strongly correlated with circulating CD8+ T-cell counts. Sustained-remission and progressing patients did not have matched sampling times, and lymph node repertoires were not examined.

The chain couples TRBV30 to TRBJ1-5; the D region possibly corresponds to TRBD1 (5 bases align). The sample here was PBMCs, taken before ibrutinib treatment. This receptor was taken from a human donor with chronic lymphocytic leukemia. The sequenced DNA is TGTGCCTGGAGTAGACAGTCCCATCAGCCCCAGCATTTT. The translation is CAWSRQSHQPQHF.